A single sample is the source of the 21 T cell receptor beta chains below, sequenced in a study of T cell repertoires in aging, cancer and after chemotherapy. TRB rearrangements spanning V, D and J were amplified using mixed TRB-A/B primers. TCRdb reanalysed the multiplex PCR reads using MiXCR and keeps one entry per CDR3 protein. The data contain approximately 11,000 distinct CDR3 sequences, roughly 32% of them singletons. TCR beta rearrangements were amplified from peripheral blood genomic DNA. Sequencing was done on a sample of blood. The receptors stem from a human donor in good health.

This sequence joins TRBV10-1 and TRBJ2-1; TRBD2 aligns across 14 bases. Germline CDR1 is WNHNN and CDR2 is SYGVQD (reference sequence). Losses at the gene ends were 5 bases for V and 3 bases for J; bases not matched to a gene: 15. This CDR3 comprises 20 residues. Here the CDR3 reads CASSLGFGTSGRGSYNEQFF. Written as DNA, the CDR3 is TGCGCCAGCAGTTTGGGATTTGGGACTAGCGGGAGAGGTAGCTACAATGAGCAGTTCTTC.

The V and J genes are TRBV18 and TRBJ1-3; unclear D gene. V was pared by 3 bases and J by 0 bases, with 15 bases between. Germline loops: CDR1 KGHSH, CDR2 LQKENI. The CDR3 covers 17 residues. CDR3 sequence: CASSPSGFIHSGNTIYF. The CDR3 coding sequence is TGTGCCAGCTCACCTAGCGGGTTCATACACTCTGGAAACACCATATATTTT.

This chain uses TRBV5-4 with TRBJ2-5, with D uncertain. Trimming left V 0 bases short and J 9 bases short, with 9 bases between. This CDR3 region has 12 residues. CDR1 is SGHNT, CDR2 YYREEE, per germline (reference sequence). CDR3 sequence: CASSLVGSAQYF. The CDR3, as DNA: TGTGCCAGCAGCTTGGTAGGGTCGGCCCAGTACTTC.

This rearrangement joins TRBV6-1 to TRBJ2-1; possible D gene TRBD1, 6 bases. This CDR3 region has 15 residues. CDR1 is MNHNS and CDR2 is SASEGT in the germline V gene. Trimming shortened V by 2 bases and J by 6 bases, and 14 bases separated the two germline ends. The CDR3 spells CASSEMNRVGNEQFF. As DNA, the CDR3 is TGTGCCAGCAGTGAAATGAACAGGGTGGGCAATGAGCAGTTCTTC.

This clonotype was seen more than once but under ten times. V is TRBV11-1 and J is TRBJ2-3; TRBD2 agrees at 9 bases. Germline lookup yields CDR1 SGHAT and CDR2 FQDESV (reference sequence). The V and J ends lost 5 bases and 3 bases, in that order; junction bases with no gene match: 12. The CDR3 has 17 amino acids. CDR3 residues: CASSPLLGGRGTDTQYF. The CDR3 nucleotides are TGTGCCAGCAGCCCACTCCTCGGCGGGAGGGGTACAGATACGCAGTATTTT. Full variable domain (outside the CDR3, taken from reference TRBV11-1 and TRBJ2-3): EAEVAQSPRYKITEKSQAVAFWCDPISGHATLYWYRQILGQGPELLVQFQDESVVDDSQLPKDRFSAERLKGVDSTLKIQPAELGDSAMYLCASSPLLGGRGTDTQYFGPGTRLTVL.

The chain joins TRBV19 to TRBJ2-1; 7 positions agree with TRBD2. The CDR3 extends over 14 amino acids. With V trimmed by 0 bases and J by 5 bases, 1 base remained unmatched. Germline CDR1 and CDR2: LNHDA and SQIVND (reference sequence). CDR3 nucleotides: TGTGCCAGTAGTATAGAGGGGACTAACAATGAGCAGTTCTTC. Its protein product is CASSIEGTNNEQFF.

This clonotype was picked up a small number of times. This chain links TRBV6-5 with TRBJ1-6; possible D gene TRBD1, 5 bases. This CDR3 spans 15 amino acids. Trimming shortened V by 0 bases and J by 9 bases, and 12 bases separated the two germline ends. Germline-derived CDR1 and CDR2 are MNHEY and SVGAGI. As DNA, the CDR3 is TGTGCCAGCAGTTACTCGTCTCAGGGCAGTTCACCCCTCCACTTT. Its translation is CASSYSSQGSSPLHF.

This clonotype was counted a few times. This sequence joins TRBV6-5 and TRBJ2-7; no definite D call. V dropped 5 bases and J dropped 9 bases, with 14 bases sitting between them. The germline CDR1 and CDR2 sequences are MNHEY and SVGAGI. The CDR3 loop spans 12 amino acids. Here the CDR3 DNA reads TGTGCCAGCAGTGAATATTCAGGACCGCAGTACTTC. Encoded protein: CASSEYSGPQYF.

The V gene is TRBV13, the J gene TRBJ2-1; 7 bases are a match to TRBD1. The V and J ends lost 3 bases and 10 bases, in that order; junction bases with no gene match: 0. The CDR3 covers 11 residues. Per the germline V gene, CDR1 is PRHDT and CDR2 is FYEKMQ (reference sequence). CDR3 amino acids: CASSLDREQFF. DNA for the CDR3: TGTGCCAGCAGCTTGGACAGGGAGCAGTTCTTC.

The chain has TRBV5-5 and TRBJ1-2; D gene ambiguous. Germline loops: CDR1 SGHKS, CDR2 YYEKEE (reference sequence). V was trimmed by 6 bases and J by 7 bases, leaving 25 bases between them. This CDR3 comprises 16 residues. Here the CDR3 DNA reads TGTGCCAGCACCCTTGGTCCCCTCCGGGAGGTGGGTGGCTACACCTTC. It encodes CASTLGPLREVGGYTF.

The chain joins TRBV27 to TRBJ2-4; maybe TRBD1 (6 bases). This CDR3 region has 12 residues. The V end lost 6 bases, the J end lost 11 bases, and 14 bases lay between the germline ends. From germline, CDR1 is MNHEY and CDR2 SMNVEV (reference sequence). In DNA, the CDR3 is TGTGCCAGCAGGAAGGACAGAGGAGTTCAGTACTTC. Translated, it gives CASRKDRGVQYF.

In its sample, this clonotype was seen a few times. This chain joins TRBV12-3 or TRBV12-4 and TRBJ1-5; D might be TRBD1 (5 bases). V dropped 2 bases and J dropped 2 bases, with 10 bases sitting between them. CDR3 length: 15 residues. Here the CDR3 reads CASSLYRDGNQPQHF. The DNA of the CDR3 is TGTGCCAGCAGTTTATATCGGGACGGCAATCAGCCCCAGCATTTT.

This clonotype was found a few times. The chain combines TRBV12-3 or TRBV12-4 with TRBJ1-5, with a weak D call TRBD1 (5 bases). V was clipped by 9 bases and J by 6 bases, with 15 bases between them. The CDR3 spans 13 residues. CDR3 region: CASSRDQSQPQHF. The CDR3 DNA reads TGTGCCAGTAGCCGGGACCAAAGTCAGCCCCAGCATTTT.

The CDR3 nucleotides read TGCGCCAGCAGCCCGGACAGGGTACACAATGAGCAGTTCTTC. It encodes CASSPDRVHNEQFF. The V and J genes are TRBV5-1 and TRBJ2-1; 8 bases are shared with TRBD1. V dropped 4 bases and J dropped 5; count of bases not matched to a gene: 5. In germline, CDR1 is SGHRS, CDR2 YFSETQ. The CDR3 totals 14 residues.

Only a few counts were recorded for this clonotype. The V and J genes are TRBV12-3 or TRBV12-4 and TRBJ1-6; 11 nucleotides align to TRBD1. Trimming removed 5 bases from V and 9 bases from J; junction bases left unmatched: 6. CDR3 length: 15 residues. This CDR3 reads CASSTGTGGSSPLHF. In nucleotides, the CDR3 is TGTGCCAGCAGTACCGGGACAGGGGGTAGTTCACCCCTCCACTTT.

This rearrangement joins TRBV30 to TRBJ2-7; TRBD1 matches at 8 bases. There are 14 residues in the CDR3. Trimming took 0 bases from V and 5 from J; bases not matched to a gene: 6. Germline CDR1 is GTSNPN and CDR2 is SVGIG (reference sequence). CDR3 coding DNA: TGTGCCTGGAGTGTTAGGACAGGGCAGCACGAGCAGTACTTC. Amino acids: CAWSVRTGQHEQYF.

The V gene is TRBV6-6, the J gene TRBJ2-7; the D is unclear. Germline loops: CDR1 MNHNY, CDR2 SVGAGI (reference sequence). Trimming stripped 2 bases from V and 6 bases from J, with 8 bases between. The CDR3 covers 12 residues. CDR3 nucleotides: TGTGCCAGCAGTTACGGGAATCCCGAGCAGTACTTC. It yields the protein CASSYGNPEQYF.

The J gene is TRBJ2-1, the V gene TRBV6-1; 10 bases agree with TRBD2. This CDR3 has 15 residues. The trim removed 2 bases at V and 6 bases at J, leaving 4 bases unmatched. From germline, CDR1 is MNHNS and CDR2 SASEGT. CDR3 residues: CASSEFPSGSNEQFF. In DNA form, the CDR3 reads TGTGCCAGCAGTGAATTCCCTAGCGGGAGCAATGAGCAGTTCTTC.

In its sample, this clonotype was seen a few times. The rearrangement joins TRBV6-2 or TRBV6-3 to TRBJ1-3; 7 nucleotides line up with TRBD1. CDR3 length: 16 amino acids. V lost 7 bases, J lost 2 bases, and 11 bases stayed unmatched. The germline V gene encodes CDR1 MNHEY and CDR2 SVGEGT. As DNA, the CDR3 is TGTGCCAGCACCGGACTTCCCGGGACAGCTGGAAACACCATATATTTT. Translated: CASTGLPGTAGNTIYF.

This clonotype came up a few times. The chain recombines TRBV6-5 with TRBJ1-1; perhaps TRBD1 as D (5 bases). Trimming cost V 8 bases and J 5 bases, with 9 bases left between them. The CDR3 loop spans 11 amino acids. Per the germline V gene, CDR1 is MNHEY and CDR2 is SVGAGI. CDR3 DNA sequence: TGTGCCAGCGGCGGGGGAACTGAAGCTTTCTTT. Protein sequence: CASGGGTEAFF.

This chain uses TRBV6-6 with TRBJ1-4; maybe TRBD1 (6 bases). Germline CDR1 and CDR2: MNHNY and SVGAGI (reference sequence). The V end lost 3 bases, the J end lost 8 bases, and 10 bases lay between the germline ends. This CDR3 has 13 residues. This chain's CDR3 is CASSYKGGEKLFF. Here the CDR3 DNA reads TGTGCCAGCAGTTATAAGGGGGGAGAAAAACTGTTTTTT.